Described below is a single T cell receptor (beta chain) sequence and its context. Antigen unknown. This sample was taken from a study of cytomegalovirus exposure and HLA in healthy donors. Study overall: An analysis done earlier identified around 100 million unique TCR beta sequences from about 180 million T cells. Study-wide results and limits: Follow-up analysis found HLA locus-dependent TCR association rates, highest for DRB1 and lowest for HLA-C. High sensitivity and specificity were reportedly achieved when the classifier diagnosed cytomegalovirus status. An assumption of roughly uniform sequencing depth across donors underlay the presence/absence analyses.

Vbeta (60) and Jbeta (13) primers were used in the PCR. Assay: immunoSEQ multiplex PCR; the TCRdb copy retains only in-frame clones and omits some. This table has under 200,000 clones, about three quarters appearing once. The sample comprised PBMCs. The sequence derives from a woman aged 45-65 years in good health and CMV-seropositive.

The CDR3 loop is CASSWGTGYQETQYF. The CDR3 DNA sequence: TGTGCCAGCAGCTGGGGGACAGGGTACCAAGAGACCCAGTACTTC. The genes are TRBV5-4 and TRBJ2-5, with 9 nucleotides matching TRBD1. The CDR3 length is 15 residues. After removal of 3 bases from V and 0 bases from J, the junction contained 3 bases not matched to a gene. The germline V gene encodes CDR1 SGHNT and CDR2 YYREEE (reference sequence).